These 2 T cell receptor beta chains share one sample of origin, sequenced in a study of Ad26.COV2.S vaccination and SARS-CoV-2 variants. Treatment in this sample: around 19 received Ad26.COV2.S at low or high dose, single or two shots; roughly 5 received placebo; per-sample allocation not given. Sampling was done on day 63 after the first vaccine or placebo injection. Profiled with immunoSEQ multiplex PCR; TCRdb holds only in-frame clones, not every one. The sample consists of 380,000 or so clones, approximately 90% of them appearing once. Sequenced here: peripheral blood, sampled in a trial of Ad26.COV2.S vaccine versus placebo. The receptor source for this set is a person between 18 and 59 years old who received the Ad26.COV2.S COVID-19 vaccine or a placebo.

This clone occurred a few times. V and J are TRBV7-2 and TRBJ2-7; D is uncertain. The V gene lost 4 bases and the J gene lost 2 bases, with 15 bases spanning the gap. The CDR3 has 15 residues. Germline V gene lookup returns CDR1 SGHTA and CDR2 FQGNSA. The CDR3: CASSSPEVSAYEQYF. In DNA, the CDR3 is TGTGCCAGCAGCTCCCCCGAGGTGAGCGCCTACGAGCAGTACTTC. The full variable domain, completed using reference TRBV7-2 and TRBJ2-7, is GAGVSQSPSNKVTEKGKDVELRCDPISGHTALYWYRQSLGQGLEFLIYFQGNSAPDKSGLPSDRFSAERTGGSVSTLTIQRTQQEDSAVYLCASSSPEVSAYEQYFGPGTRLTVT.

The chain couples TRBV5-4 to TRBJ2-1; TRBD2 agrees at 8 bases. This CDR3 contains 16 residues. V trimming: 0 bases; J trimming: 4 bases; junction bases outside the gene matches: 6. Germline V lookup: CDR1 SGHNT, CDR2 YYREEE (reference sequence). The CDR3 nucleotides are TGTGCCAGCAGCTTGGAAACACTAGCGGTATACAATGAGCAGTTCTTC. Amino acid sequence: CASSLETLAVYNEQFF.